The 5 T cell receptor beta chains below were found in one sample sequenced in a study of blood T cell repertoires in COVID-19. The repertoire was sequenced with immunoSEQ multiplex PCR; TCRdb's copy has only in-frame clones and lacks some. The sample carries 200,000 or so clones, 88% recorded once. The sample comprised peripheral blood. The receptors here all came from an older man with active or convalescent COVID-19.

The V call is TRBV6-5, the J call TRBJ1-6; D uncertain. Between the trimmed V and J ends, which lost 8 bases and 10 bases, there was a span of 21 bases. The CDR3 runs to 15 residues. CDR1 is MNHEY and CDR2 is SVGAGI in the germline V gene. For the CDR3, the DNA is TGTGCCAGCCTTCCACAGTTCGGCTCAACATCACCCCTCCACTTT. This encodes CASLPQFGSTSPLHF.

The chain links TRBV20-1 to TRBJ1-6; D is undetermined. The CDR3 extends over 14 amino acids. Germline lookup yields CDR1 DFQATT and CDR2 SNEGSKA (reference sequence). Trimming removed 3 bases from V and 5 bases from J, with 11 bases in between. Written as DNA, the CDR3 is TGCAGTGCTAGTAGAACAAGCGATAATTCACCCCTCCACTTT. Translated, it gives CSASRTSDNSPLHF.

This clone was counted only a few times. The chain couples TRBV18 to TRBJ1-6; D gene uncertain. The CDR3 sequence is 14 residues long. The V end was cut by 3 bases, the J end by 7 bases, with 10 bases between. The germline CDR1 and CDR2 sequences are KGHSH and LQKENI. In DNA, the CDR3 is TGTGCCAGCTCACCCCTAGCGGGGAATTCACCCCTCCACTTT. Translated, it gives CASSPLAGNSPLHF.

This clone was seen a handful of times. This sequence joins TRBV24-1 and TRBJ2-3, with D possibly TRBD2 on 5 matching bases. The germline V gene encodes CDR1 KGHDR and CDR2 SFDVKD. V shed 3 bases and J shed 7 bases, with 13 bases lying between them. This CDR3 has 14 residues. In DNA, the CDR3 is TGTGCCACCAGTGATCCGACGGAGGTTCATACGCAGTATTTT. Amino acids: CATSDPTEVHTQYF.

The V and J genes are TRBV30 and TRBJ2-5; 9 bases align to TRBD2. The ends lost 0 bases at V and 6 bases at J; junction bases unmatched: 8. Germline CDR1 GTSNPN, CDR2 SVGIG (reference sequence). This CDR3 comprises 15 residues. CDR3 amino acids: CAWSVLSGGGQTQYF. The CDR3, as DNA: TGTGCCTGGAGTGTACTTAGCGGGGGCGGTCAGACCCAGTACTTC.